Shown below are 18 T cell receptor beta chains from a single sample sequenced in a study of response to subunit inactivated influenza vaccine (dated by TCRdb to 2017 to 2018). The library relied on RT-PCR. Data came from an Illumina HiSeq 2500. Clones were called with MiXCR by TCRdb after fastp trimmed the public reads at Q25, and only in-frame beta chains were retained. When rows share a CDR3 protein, they turn into one entry using the most common DNA and genes. The sample table shows more than 600,000 distinct CDR3 sequences, and approximately 17% are seen once. The ten largest clones represent 11% of the sample. The source was PBMCs from blood, collected 5 days after vaccination. These receptors originate from a man in his forties or fifties who received an inactivated influenza vaccine. Donor details come from another sample of the same person, matched by shared clones.

This clonotype was seen repeatedly, ten times or more. The gene calls are TRBV20-1 and TRBJ1-2; tentative D call: TRBD1 (5 bases). Germline V gives CDR1 DFQATT, CDR2 SNEGSKA (reference sequence). V gave up 0 bases and J gave up 0 bases, with 5 bases separating them. There are 13 residues in the CDR3. The CDR3 sequence is CSARETANYGYTF. CDR3 nucleotide sequence: TGCAGTGCTAGAGAGACAGCTAACTATGGCTACACCTTC.

The genes are TRBV7-8 and TRBJ2-3; D is ambiguous. There are 15 residues in the CDR3. In germline, CDR1 is SGHVS, CDR2 FQNEAQ. V dropped 1 base and J dropped 3 bases, with 11 bases sitting between them. The CDR3 is CASSLVSLGTDTQYF. CDR3 in DNA: TGTGCCAGCAGCTTAGTTAGCCTGGGGACAGATACGCAGTATTTT.

This clonotype was counted a few times. This chain connects TRBV20-1 to TRBJ2-3; the D is unclear. The CDR3 contains 13 residues. The germline CDR1 and CDR2 sequences are DFQATT and SNEGSKA (reference sequence). Trimming stripped 3 bases from V and 1 base from J, with 8 bases between. The CDR3 region is CSARRPGTDTQYF. The CDR3 bases are TGCAGTGCTAGGCGCCCAGGCACAGATACGCAGTATTTT.

This chain connects TRBV27 to TRBJ1-3, with D unresolved. This CDR3 has 14 amino acids. V gave up 7 bases and J gave up 0 bases, with 10 bases separating them. Germline-derived CDR1 and CDR2 are MNHEY and SMNVEV (reference sequence). CDR3 nucleotide sequence: TGTGCCAGCAAGAGCGTGAGCTCTGGAAACACCATATATTTT. It encodes CASKSVSSGNTIYF.

The V and J genes are TRBV6-1 and TRBJ2-1, with TRBD2 matching 10 bases. Germline-derived CDR1 and CDR2 are MNHNS and SASEGT. J was trimmed by 0 bases and V by 3 bases; bases with no gene match: 8. The CDR3 has 18 residues. CDR3 nucleotides: TGTGCCAGCAGTGAGGGGCTAGCGGGAGATCACTCCTACAATGAGCAGTTCTTC. As protein: CASSEGLAGDHSYNEQFF.

V is TRBV12-3 or TRBV12-4 and J is TRBJ2-7; D is possibly TRBD2 (7 bases). The CDR3 consists of 13 residues. With 1 base removed from V and 5 bases from J, the gap between germline ends came to 9 bases. The CDR3 here is CASSLGGGDEQYF. The CDR3 bases are TGTGCCAGCAGTTTAGGAGGGGGGGACGAGCAGTACTTC.

The chain carries TRBV12-3 or TRBV12-4 and TRBJ2-4; maybe TRBD1 (6 bases). Trimming left V 6 bases short and J 14 bases short, with 17 bases between. The CDR3 is 12 residues long. CDR3 residues: CASSTFTGLKYF. CDR3 nucleotide sequence: TGTGCCAGCAGCACTTTTACAGGGCTGAAGTACTTC.

Ten or more counts support this clonotype. V and J are TRBV5-1 and TRBJ2-7; D is unclear. V lost 2 bases, J lost 4 bases, and 13 bases lay in between. The V gene's germline CDR1 is SGHRS and CDR2 YFSETQ. CDR3 size: 14 residues. CDR3: CASSFQGPGYEQYF. Here the CDR3 DNA reads TGCGCCAGCAGCTTCCAAGGGCCTGGATACGAGCAGTACTTC.

This sequence joins TRBV24-1 and TRBJ2-1; 8 positions match TRBD2. CDR3 size: 16 residues. The V gene end was trimmed by 2 bases and the J gene end by 4 bases; junction bases not matched to a gene: 6. Germline V gene sequence: CDR1 KGHDR, CDR2 SFDVKD. The CDR3 DNA is TGTGCCACCAGTGATTCCGGAGTAGCGGGATACAATGAGCAGTTCTTC. Encoded protein: CATSDSGVAGYNEQFF.

The J gene is TRBJ1-1, the V gene TRBV5-1; 9 bases fit TRBD1. Germline CDR1 is SGHRS and CDR2 is YFSETQ. J was trimmed by 5 bases and V by 0 bases; bases with no gene match: 5. The CDR3 covers 15 residues. The CDR3 DNA reads TGCGCCAGCAGCTTGGCCGGGACAGGGACAACTGAAGCTTTCTTT. This encodes CASSLAGTGTTEAFF.

Only a few counts were recorded for this clonotype. The J gene is TRBJ2-1, the V gene TRBV18; 10 bases agree with TRBD2. Trimming at V came to 0 bases and at J to 7 bases, leaving 3 bases not matched to a gene. The CDR3 totals 15 residues. Germline assignment: CDR1 KGHSH and CDR2 LQKENI. The CDR3 spells CASSPPVSGRNEQFF. The CDR3 nucleotides read TGTGCCAGCTCACCACCCGTTAGCGGGAGGAATGAGCAGTTCTTC.

This clonotype was seen a few times. The chain employs TRBV6-5 and TRBJ2-1; TRBD2 might be the D (7 bases). Germline CDR1 is MNHEY and CDR2 is SVGAGI. CDR3 length equals 19 residues. Between the trimmed V and J ends, which lost 2 bases and 1 base, there was a span of 21 bases. As DNA, the CDR3 is TGTGCCAGCAGTTACCCTATAAGGGGGGGGCCCTGGTCCTACAATGAGCAGTTCTTC. Translation gives CASSYPIRGGPWSYNEQFF.

This clonotype has just a few counts. The chain is built from TRBV29-1 and TRBJ1-2; perhaps TRBD1 as D (5 bases). Looked up from germline, CDR1 is SQVTM and CDR2 is ANQGSEA. V lost 4 bases to trimming and J lost 0 bases, with 15 bases between them. The CDR3 extends over 15 amino acids. This CDR3 is CSVVGLTLANYGYTF. CDR3 nucleotides: TGCAGCGTTGTGGGACTGACGTTAGCTAACTATGGCTACACCTTC.

The genes are TRBV5-6 and TRBJ2-2; 7 bases map to TRBD1. V gave up 4 bases and J gave up 3 bases; unmatched junction bases: 6. Germline V gene sequence: CDR1 SGHDT, CDR2 YYEEEE. This CDR3 is 15 amino acids long. In DNA, the CDR3 is TGTGCCAGCAGCCAAGGGGGCTTTGACACCGGGGAGCTGTTTTTT. Protein: CASSQGGFDTGELFF.

V usage is TRBV29-1 and J usage is TRBJ2-3; TRBD1 is a possible D gene (6 bases). The V end was cut by 1 base, the J end by 0 bases, with 14 bases between. CDR1 and CDR2 (germline): SQVTM, ANQGSEA. The CDR3 sequence is 16 residues long. The CDR3 sequence: CSVEAGQHSSTDTQYF. DNA of the CDR3: TGCAGCGTTGAAGCAGGACAGCATTCTAGCACAGATACGCAGTATTTT.

The chain recombines TRBV5-1 with TRBJ2-7; TRBD1 agrees at 9 bases. The CDR3 spans 15 residues. V gave up 4 bases and J gave up 6 bases; unmatched junction bases: 11. Germline V gene sequence: CDR1 SGHRS, CDR2 YFSETQ. Here the CDR3 reads CASSATGTGNPEQYF. The CDR3 bases are TGCGCCAGCAGCGCAACCGGGACAGGGAACCCCGAGCAGTACTTC.

The chain carries TRBV15 and TRBJ2-5; no clear D gene. V lost 6 bases and J 2 bases, leaving 4 bases between the germline ends. Germline-derived CDR1 and CDR2 are LNHNV and YYDKDF (reference sequence). CDR3 size: 11 residues. The CDR3 region is CATRNQETQYF. Written as DNA, the CDR3 is TGTGCCACCAGGAATCAAGAGACCCAGTACTTC.

This clonotype was detected only a few times. The chain combines TRBV12-3 or TRBV12-4 with TRBJ2-2, with TRBD2 matching over 9 bases. The CDR3 totals 15 residues. V trimming: 1 base; J trimming: 6 bases; junction bases outside the gene matches: 3. In DNA, the CDR3 is TGTGCCAGCAGTTTAGAGGGGACTAGCTCCGGGGAGCTGTTTTTT. It specifies CASSLEGTSSGELFF.